Sequencing of this T cell receptor (beta chain) was carried out in a study of blood T cell repertoires in COVID-19. Looking at the study overall: Whether acute or convalescent, the COVID-19 samples came from the United States, Italy and Spain.

In terms of age and location, participants ranged from roughly 18 to 95 years and lived in about two dozen US areas. Participants were placed into cohorts based on the clinical history they reported. The CDR3 sequence is 16 residues long. The junction had 9 bases not matched to a gene; V was cut back by 1 base and J by 4 bases. From germline, CDR1 is MGHRA and CDR2 YSYEKL. Sequenced by immunoSEQ multiplex PCR; TCRdb stores in-frame clones only, minus some. The sample contains about 310,000 clones, roughly 86% of which appear only once. Sample: PBMCs or T cells enriched from blood (not recorded which). The sequence was collected from a woman younger than 45 who had recovered from COVID-19. The J gene is TRBJ1-2, the V gene TRBV4-1; 7 nucleotides match TRBD1. The CDR3 loop is CASSQAADRETYGYTF. The CDR3 DNA follows: TGCGCCAGCAGCCAAGCGGCAGACAGGGAGACCTATGGCTACACCTTC.